Listed below are T cell receptor beta chains from one sample, sequenced in a study of T-cell memory formation after mild COVID-19. TCRdb called the 5' RACE reads again in MiXCR, with one record for every CDR3 protein. The table lists roughly 150,000 distinct CDR3 sequences, 14% of them singletons, with 25% to 30% in the top ten. Sequenced material: PBMCs or a T cell subset sorted from them (not recorded which). All receptors derive from an adult woman who had mild COVID-19 (a few samples of this study predate the infection). Cell type and time point are not known. Each CDR3 is given with its conserved first and last residue. Fields, in order: V gene, J gene, clone size, D gene, CDR3 protein, CDR3 DNA. A D gene is named only where the DNA matches it firmly. Clone size, where shown, is once, few, many, or a class for clones that have expanded.

TRBV6-2/TRBV6-3	TRBJ2-1	many	TRBD2	CASRRLAVGLYNEQFF	TGTGCCAGCAGGAGACTAGCGGTCGGGTTATACAATGAGCAGTTCTTC
TRBV4-3	TRBJ2-3	.	TRBD1	CASSQEPGDRSDTQYF	TGCGCCAGCAGCCAAGAACCCGGGGACAGATCAGATACGCAGTATTTT
TRBV24-1	TRBJ2-2	few	.	CATSDWATGELFF	TGTGCCACCAGTGATTGGGCCACCGGGGAGCTGTTTTTT
TRBV18	TRBJ1-5	.	.	CASSFRNSNQPQHF	TGTGCCAGCTCATTCCGGAATAGCAATCAGCCCCAGCATTTT
TRBV7-9	TRBJ1-1	.	.	CASSTQGRNTEAFF	TGTGCCAGCAGCACTCAGGGCCGGAACACTGAAGCTTTCTTT
TRBV27	TRBJ1-3	once	TRBD1	CASSVQGESGNTIYF	TGTGCCAGCAGTGTACAGGGGGAGTCCGGAAACACCATATATTTT
TRBV12-3/TRBV12-4	TRBJ2-5	.	TRBD1	CASSLVYGQDQETQYF	TGTGCCAGCAGTTTAGTTTACGGACAGGACCAAGAGACCCAGTACTTC
TRBV2	TRBJ2-2	.	TRBD2	CASHDQRGGNTGELFF	TGTGCCAGCCACGACCAGCGGGGAGGGAACACCGGGGAGCTGTTTTTT
TRBV24-1	TRBJ1-1	.	.	CATSDLNTREAFF	TGTGCCACCAGTGATTTAAACACCCGTGAAGCTTTCTTT
TRBV12-3/TRBV12-4	TRBJ2-3	few	.	CASSWAGRTTDTQYF	TGTGCCAGCAGTTGGGCTGGCCGTACCACAGATACGCAGTATTTT
TRBV24-1	TRBJ2-5	many	.	CATSDAGEGRETQYF	TGTGCCACCAGTGATGCAGGGGAGGGTCGGGAGACCCAGTACTTC
TRBV4-2	TRBJ2-1	.	TRBD2	CASSHYPREVYNEQFF	TGTGCCAGCAGCCACTATCCGCGGGAGGTCTACAATGAGCAGTTCTTC
TRBV12-2	TRBJ2-7	.	.	CASRSLPQGGGQQYF	TGTGCAAGTCGCTCCCTCCCCCAAGGGGGAGGGCAGCAGTACTTC
TRBV7-3	TRBJ2-1	.	TRBD2	CASSQGLANYNEQFF	TGTGCCAGCAGCCAGGGACTAGCGAATTACAATGAGCAGTTCTTC
TRBV13	TRBJ1-5	few	TRBD1	CASSFGQGRNQPQHF	TGTGCCAGCAGCTTCGGACAGGGGCGCAATCAGCCCCAGCATTTT
TRBV4-1	TRBJ2-3	many	.	CASSQAPGADTQYF	TGCGCCAGCAGCCAAGCCCCAGGGGCAGATACGCAGTATTTT
TRBV7-2	TRBJ2-3	.	TRBD2	CASSLTSGGPDTQYF	TGTGCCAGCAGCTTGACTAGCGGGGGACCGGATACGCAGTATTTT
TRBV12-3/TRBV12-4	TRBJ2-3	.	.	CASSFTASRGTDTQYF	TGTGCCAGCAGTTTCACGGCCTCCCGGGGCACAGATACGCAGTATTTT
TRBV7-2	TRBJ1-1	.	.	CASSRGYTAFEAFF	TGTGCCAGCAGCCGCGGTTATACGGCCTTTGAAGCTTTCTTT
TRBV12-3/TRBV12-4	TRBJ2-5	few	.	CAWSRELQETQYF	TGTGCCTGGAGCAGAGAGCTCCAAGAGACCCAGTACTTC
TRBV9	TRBJ2-2	.	.	CASRSGTANTGELFF	TGTGCCAGCCGATCCGGGACGGCGAACACCGGGGAGCTGTTTTTT
TRBV20-1	TRBJ1-6	many	TRBD1	CSAHLMTGPNSPLHF	TGCAGTGCTCATCTCATGACAGGGCCCAATTCACCCCTCCACTTT
TRBV12-3/TRBV12-4	TRBJ2-7	.	TRBD1	CASSSRTGGSEQYF	TGTGCCAGCAGTTCGAGGACAGGGGGCTCCGAGCAGTACTTC
TRBV5-8	TRBJ2-1	many	.	CASSLSVGGTYNEQFF	TGTGCCAGCAGCTTGTCTGTGGGAGGAACCTACAATGAGCAGTTCTTC
TRBV12-3/TRBV12-4	TRBJ2-5	.	TRBD2	CASRSGLARGETQYF	TGTGCCAGCAGATCGGGACTAGCGAGGGGGGAGACCCAGTACTTC
TRBV10-3	TRBJ2-2	.	.	CAISPGGTGGELFF	TGTGCCATCAGCCCTGGTGGGACGGGCGGGGAGCTGTTTTTT